The source of this T cell receptor (beta chain) is a study of blood T cell repertoires in COVID-19. Study details: From the United States, Italy and Spain came samples of acute and convalescent COVID-19. Sample material is recorded as cDNA or gDNA derived from T cells, B-cell-depleted T cells, or PBMCs.

Authors' data handling: Nucleated cell counts were estimated from reference gene primer amplification. Profiled with immunoSEQ multiplex PCR; TCRdb holds only in-frame clones, not every one. That table gives V, J and clone size, and the DNA gave D and trimming. In the table there are 250,000 to 350,000 clones, 70% to 90% of which are singletons. Trimming removed 3 bases at V and 1 base at J, with 11 bases between. The CDR3 sequence is 15 residues long. The germline V gene has CDR1 LNHDA and CDR2 SQIVND (reference sequence). Material for sequencing was peripheral blood. The sequence derives from a woman in her sixties or seventies with acute or convalescent COVID-19. V usage is TRBV19 and J usage is TRBJ2-3, with D perhaps TRBD1 (5 bases). The CDR3 region has the DNA TGTGCCAGTAGTATGCAGGGTCCGGGCACAGATACGCAGTATTTT. Translated, it gives CASSMQGPGTDTQYF.